The rows below give T cell receptor beta chains drawn from one sample of a study of early T cells in non-severe SARS-CoV-2 infection. TCRdb independently ran MiXCR on the 5' RACE reads; one entry per CDR3 protein. The sample holds tens of thousands of distinct CDR3 sequences; around 12% are singletons and the top ten take 4% to 5%. The source material was whole blood. The source is an adult who was a healthcare worker with PCR-confirmed SARS-CoV-2 infection or an uninfected control (not recorded which). The conserved cysteine and the conserved F or W are not part of the CDR3 here.

v_gene,CDR3aa
TRBV10-3,AISAGEGTF
TRBV4-1,ASSQAGTRGSEQY
TRBV29-1,SVERGDRGTDTQY
TRBV12-3/TRBV12-4,ASRDLNQPQH
TRBV7-9,ASSRDGNSGANVLT
TRBV18,ASSPGGFEQY
TRBV6-1,ASSQSGTGDFYGYT
TRBV10-3,AISESNDRVAY
TRBV6-5,ATTTGTPGNTIY
TRBV27,ASRWGQGAGANVLT
TRBV2,ASMGGTANRVSSPLH
TRBV4-3,ASSQARGSNSPLH
TRBV7-9,ASSLAAALIRAF
TRBV3-1,ASSRRGANTGELF
TRBV12-3/TRBV12-4,ASSLRRGSITEAF
TRBV6-2/TRBV6-3,ASSYSTGGIRREQY